This section outlines one T cell receptor beta chain sequence together with its context. No antigen is known for it. At one end the junction does not follow the germline gene, possibly because of a read error. The data originate from a study of cytomegalovirus exposure and HLA in healthy donors. Study results and caveats: Despite most TCR sequences being rare, some public TCRs occurred in many donors. A classifier reportedly called cytomegalovirus status with high sensitivity and specificity. Among TCR beta chains, those listed as cytomegalovirus-associated numbered approximately 150.

Using immunoSEQ multiplex PCR, the repertoire was profiled, and TCRdb retains in-frame clones only, with some absent. The table includes under 150,000 clones, roughly 86% detected once. Input material: PBMCs. The receptor was derived from a man between 18 and 29 years old in good health and CMV-seropositive.

CDR3 region: CASSLGGPTSTDTQYF. As DNA, the CDR3 is TGCGCCAGCAGCTTGGGTGGGCCTACTAGCACGGATACGCAGTATTTT. This rearrangement joins TRBV5-1 to TRBJ2-3; D is possibly TRBD2 (6 bases). The CDR3 consists of 16 residues. CDR1 is SGHRS and CDR2 is YFSETQ in the germline V gene.